This TCR beta chain comes out of a study of T-cell memory formation after mild COVID-19. General study points: Specificity for SARS-CoV-2 was not confirmed among the second-wave clones peaking on day 37. A second wave expanding day 15 to 37 was CD4+-biased; contracting clones were balanced. CD4+ contracting clones were mainly CM and EM; CD8+ ones, EMRA.

The CDR3 extends over 12 amino acids. Germline-derived CDR1 and CDR2 are DFQATT and SNEGSKA (reference sequence). V was trimmed by 0 bases and J by 14 bases, leaving 16 bases between them. Regarding this clonotype: Its antigen is not known.

5'RACE with constant-segment primers built TCRalpha and TCRbeta cDNA libraries with UMIs. TCRdb independently ran MiXCR on the 5' RACE reads; one entry per CDR3 protein. This table has roughly 190,000 distinct CDR3 sequences, 27% appearing once. The receptor was isolated from an adult woman who had mild COVID-19 (a few samples of this study predate the infection). Cell type and time point are not known. The chain links TRBV20-1 to TRBJ1-1; no definite D call. Sequencing input: PBMCs or a T cell subset sorted from them (not recorded which). CDR3 bases: TGCAGTGCTAGAGATCAGATCGAGTTTGGGTTCTTT. Translating it yields CSARDQIEFGFF.